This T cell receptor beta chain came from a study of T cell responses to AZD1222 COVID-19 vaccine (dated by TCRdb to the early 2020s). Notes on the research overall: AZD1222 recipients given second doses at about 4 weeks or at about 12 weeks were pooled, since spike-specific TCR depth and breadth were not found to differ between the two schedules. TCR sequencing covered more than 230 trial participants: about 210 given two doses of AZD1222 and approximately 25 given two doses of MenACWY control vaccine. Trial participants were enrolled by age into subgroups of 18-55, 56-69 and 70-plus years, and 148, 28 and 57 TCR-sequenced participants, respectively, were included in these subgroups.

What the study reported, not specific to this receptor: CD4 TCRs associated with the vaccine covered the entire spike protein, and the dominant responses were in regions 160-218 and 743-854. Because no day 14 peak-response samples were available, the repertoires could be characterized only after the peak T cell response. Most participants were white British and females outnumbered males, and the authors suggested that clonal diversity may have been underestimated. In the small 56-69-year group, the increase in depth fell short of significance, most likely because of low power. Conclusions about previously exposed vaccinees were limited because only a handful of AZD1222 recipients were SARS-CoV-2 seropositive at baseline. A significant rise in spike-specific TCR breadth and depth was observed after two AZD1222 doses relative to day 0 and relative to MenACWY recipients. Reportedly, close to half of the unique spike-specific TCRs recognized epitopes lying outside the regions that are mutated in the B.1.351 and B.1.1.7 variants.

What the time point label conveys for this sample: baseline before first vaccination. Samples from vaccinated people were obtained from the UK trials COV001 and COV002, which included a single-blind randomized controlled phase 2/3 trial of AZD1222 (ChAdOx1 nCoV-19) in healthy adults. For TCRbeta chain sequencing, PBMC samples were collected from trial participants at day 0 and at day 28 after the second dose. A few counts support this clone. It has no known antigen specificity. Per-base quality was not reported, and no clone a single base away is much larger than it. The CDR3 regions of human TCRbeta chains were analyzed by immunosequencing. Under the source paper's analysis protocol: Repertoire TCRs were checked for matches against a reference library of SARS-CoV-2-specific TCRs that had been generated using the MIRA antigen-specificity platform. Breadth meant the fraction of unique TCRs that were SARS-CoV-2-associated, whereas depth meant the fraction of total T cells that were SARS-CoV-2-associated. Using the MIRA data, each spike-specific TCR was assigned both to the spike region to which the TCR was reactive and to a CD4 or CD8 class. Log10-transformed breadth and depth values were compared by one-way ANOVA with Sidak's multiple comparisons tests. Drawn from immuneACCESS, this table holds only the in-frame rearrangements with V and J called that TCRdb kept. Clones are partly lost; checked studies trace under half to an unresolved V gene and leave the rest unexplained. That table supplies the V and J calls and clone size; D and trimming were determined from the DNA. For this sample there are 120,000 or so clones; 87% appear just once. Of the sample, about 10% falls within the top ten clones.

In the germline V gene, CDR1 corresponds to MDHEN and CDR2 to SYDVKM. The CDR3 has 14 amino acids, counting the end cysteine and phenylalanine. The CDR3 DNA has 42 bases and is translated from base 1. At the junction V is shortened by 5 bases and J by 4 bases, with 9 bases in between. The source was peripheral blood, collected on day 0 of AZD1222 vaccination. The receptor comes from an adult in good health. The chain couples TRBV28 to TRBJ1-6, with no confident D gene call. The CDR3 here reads CASSSLGYNSPLHF. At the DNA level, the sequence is TGTGCCAGCAGTAGCCTGGGGTATAATTCACCCCTCCACTTT.